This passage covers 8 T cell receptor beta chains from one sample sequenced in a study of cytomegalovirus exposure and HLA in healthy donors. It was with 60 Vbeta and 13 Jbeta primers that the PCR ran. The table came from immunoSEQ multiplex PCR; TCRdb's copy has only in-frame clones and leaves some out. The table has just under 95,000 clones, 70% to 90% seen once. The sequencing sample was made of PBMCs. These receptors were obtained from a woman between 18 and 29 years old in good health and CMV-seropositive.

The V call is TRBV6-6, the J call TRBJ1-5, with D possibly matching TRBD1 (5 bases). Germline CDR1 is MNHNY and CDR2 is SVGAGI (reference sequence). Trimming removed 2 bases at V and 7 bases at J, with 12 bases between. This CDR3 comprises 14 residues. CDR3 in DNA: TGTGCCAGCAGTTACATCGGGGCGGGACAGCCCCAGCATTTT. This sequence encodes CASSYIGAGQPQHF.

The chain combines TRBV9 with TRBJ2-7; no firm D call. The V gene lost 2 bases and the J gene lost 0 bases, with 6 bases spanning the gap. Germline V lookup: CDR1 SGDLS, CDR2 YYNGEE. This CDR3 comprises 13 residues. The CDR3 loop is CASSVQDSYEQYF. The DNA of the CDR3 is TGTGCCAGCAGCGTGCAGGACTCCTACGAGCAGTACTTC.

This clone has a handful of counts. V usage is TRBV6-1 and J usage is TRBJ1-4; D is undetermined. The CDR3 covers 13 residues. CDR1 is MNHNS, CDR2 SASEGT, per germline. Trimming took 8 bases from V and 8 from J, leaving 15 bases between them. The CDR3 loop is CASCPTGIEKLFF. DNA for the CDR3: TGTGCCAGCTGCCCAACCGGGATCGAAAAACTGTTTTTT.

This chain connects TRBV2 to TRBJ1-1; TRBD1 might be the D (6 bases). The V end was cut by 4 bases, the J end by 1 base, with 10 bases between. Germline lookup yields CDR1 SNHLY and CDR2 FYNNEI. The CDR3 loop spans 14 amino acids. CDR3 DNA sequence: TGTGCCAGCAGTGTAGGACAGCGGAACACTGAAGCTTTCTTT. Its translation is CASSVGQRNTEAFF.

The CDR3 nucleotides read TGCGCCAGCAGCTACTTAGCGGGGGGGCGTTTTGGTGAGCAGTTCTTC. Its translation: CASSYLAGGRFGEQFF. This chain connects TRBV5-1 to TRBJ2-1; 11 bases are shared with TRBD2. Germline CDR1 and CDR2: SGHRS and YFSETQ. The ends lost 3 bases at V and 9 bases at J; junction bases unmatched: 11. The CDR3 consists of 16 residues.

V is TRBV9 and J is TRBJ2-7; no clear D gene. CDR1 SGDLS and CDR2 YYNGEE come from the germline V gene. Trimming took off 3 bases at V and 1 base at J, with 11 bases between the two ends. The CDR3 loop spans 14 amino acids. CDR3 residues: CASSAGSVSYEQYF. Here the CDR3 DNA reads TGTGCCAGCAGCGCCGGGTCGGTTTCCTACGAGCAGTACTTC.

Written as DNA, the CDR3 is TGTGCCAGCAGCTTGGATAGAGGTCAGCCCCAGCATTTT. Protein product: CASSLDRGQPQHF. The chain combines TRBV5-6 with TRBJ1-5; D is unresolved. The CDR3 extends over 13 amino acids. Trimming shortened V by 0 bases and J by 6 bases, and 7 bases separated the two germline ends. CDR1 and CDR2 from the germline V gene are SGHDT and YYEEEE.

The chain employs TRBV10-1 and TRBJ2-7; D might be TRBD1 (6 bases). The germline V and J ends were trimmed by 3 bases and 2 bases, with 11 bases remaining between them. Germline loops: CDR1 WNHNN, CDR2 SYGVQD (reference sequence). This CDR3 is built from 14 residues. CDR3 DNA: TGCGCCAGCAGTGAAGTGGACAGTCCCTACGAGCAGTACTTC. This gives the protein CASSEVDSPYEQYF.